Each of the 26 T cell receptor beta chains below was sequenced from the same sample in a study of vaccination effects on CD4 cells after COVID-19. This table comes from immunoSEQ multiplex PCR, and its TCRdb copy is limited to in-frame clones, with some not included. Of around 25,000 clones in the sample, 65% to 85% were seen once. Sequencing in the ViraFEST assay came after antigen-specific CD4+ T cells had been expanded with viral peptide pools, which were used to stimulate PBMC. Subsequent to 10 days of culture, CD4+ T cells were isolated. It was between March and December 2020 that the person had a SARS-CoV-2 infection confirmed by PCR. Antigen specificity for these receptors is unknown. Specimen: CD4+ T cells from PBMCs cultured with HCoV-NL63 spike peptides, collected before COVID-19 vaccination. Every receptor here comes from a human donor who had a prior SARS-CoV-2 infection.

This clone was recorded only once. This chain joins TRBV6-2 or TRBV6-3 and TRBJ2-7; perhaps D is TRBD1 or TRBD2 (6 bases each). V lost 4 bases and J lost 3, with 10 bases in between. CDR3 length: 13 amino acids. Germline V gene lookup returns CDR1 MNHEY and CDR2 SVGEGT. CDR3 amino acids: CASSWGAFYEQYF. The CDR3 DNA is TGTGCCAGCAGTTGGGGGGCCTTCTACGAGCAGTACTTC.

This clone has just a few counts. This chain joins TRBV4-1 and TRBJ1-6; D not certain. The CDR3 has 16 amino acids. Germline V gene sequence: CDR1 MGHRA, CDR2 YSYEKL. V dropped 0 bases and J dropped 0 bases, with 6 bases sitting between them. As DNA, the CDR3 is TGCGCCAGCAGCCAAGATTTGAGCTCCTATAATTCACCCCTCCACTTT. Its translation: CASSQDLSSYNSPLHF.

The chain has TRBV2 and TRBJ1-3; D ambiguous. The CDR3 runs to 15 residues. V lost 6 bases and J 2 bases, leaving 14 bases between the germline ends. The germline V gene encodes CDR1 SNHLY and CDR2 FYNNEI. The CDR3 region has the DNA TGTGCCAGCAGCGCCCAGATGGTCGCTGGAAACACCATATATTTT. Translated: CASSAQMVAGNTIYF.

The rearrangement links TRBV10-3 to TRBJ2-1; D tentatively fits TRBD1 or TRBD2 (6 bases each). The CDR3 covers 16 residues. The V gene lost 10 bases and the J gene lost 2 bases, with 21 bases spanning the gap. Per germline, CDR1 ENHRY and CDR2 SYGVKD. CDR3 coding DNA: TGTGCCACGTCGTGGGTCGGGGGCGGCGCCTACAATGAGCAGTTCTTC. Translation: CATSWVGGGAYNEQFF.

CDR3 sequence: CASSQDQGVINEKLFF. The CDR3 DNA sequence: TGTGCCAGCAGCCAAGATCAGGGGGTTATTAATGAAAAACTGTTTTTT. The chain couples TRBV3-1 (or the pseudogene TRBV3-2) to TRBJ1-4, with 7 bases that match TRBD1. The CDR3 runs to 16 residues. The germline V gene has CDR1 LGHDT and CDR2 YNNKEL (reference sequence). The trim removed 0 bases at V and 4 bases at J, leaving 5 bases unmatched.

The J gene is TRBJ2-1, the V gene TRBV3-1 (or the pseudogene TRBV3-2); a possible D gene is TRBD1 (6 bases). V was shortened by 5 bases and J by 9 bases, with 20 bases between the two germline ends. Germline V gives CDR1 LGHDT, CDR2 YNNKEL (reference sequence). This CDR3 contains 15 residues. Written as DNA, the CDR3 is TGTGCCAGCAGCTCCACATACACAGGGTTAAGTGAGCAGTTCTTC. Amino acid sequence: CASSSTYTGLSEQFF.

The chain combines TRBV14 with TRBJ1-1, with D uncertain. This CDR3 is 14 amino acids long. Trimming left V 1 base short and J 5 bases short, with 11 bases between. CDR1 and CDR2 from the germline V gene are SGHDN and FVKESK. The chain's CDR3 is CASSQVSTWTEAFF. Here the CDR3 DNA reads TGTGCCAGCAGCCAAGTGTCGACCTGGACTGAAGCTTTCTTT.

V and J are TRBV19 and TRBJ1-1; D is undetermined. V was clipped by 3 bases and J by 3 bases, with 8 bases between them. The CDR3 has 13 residues. Germline CDR1 is LNHDA and CDR2 is SQIVND (reference sequence). CDR3 in amino acids: CASSIPGYTEAFF. In DNA, the CDR3 is TGTGCCAGTAGTATCCCGGGGTACACTGAAGCTTTCTTT. Full variable domain (rest looked up from reference TRBV19 and TRBJ1-1): DGGITQSPKYLFRKEGQNVTLSCEQNLNHDAMYWYRQDPGQGLRLIYYSQIVNDFQKGDIAEGYSVSREKKESFPLTVTSAQKNPTAFYLCASSIPGYTEAFFGQGTRLTVV.

The J gene is TRBJ2-7, the V gene TRBV5-1, with D perhaps assigned TRBD1 or TRBD2 (8 bases each). This CDR3 spans 15 amino acids. Germline lookup yields CDR1 SGHRS and CDR2 YFSETQ. Trimming removed 3 bases at V and 6 bases at J, with 19 bases between. The CDR3 DNA is TGCGCCAGCAGCTCCCCCCAGGGGGCGGGAGGCGAGCAGTACTTC. Amino acid sequence: CASSSPQGAGGEQYF.

This clone was counted between two and nine times. The chain has TRBV6-2 or TRBV6-3 and TRBJ2-2; 9 nucleotides align to TRBD1. Germline loops: CDR1 MNHEY, CDR2 SVGEGT. V was clipped by 0 bases and J by 3 bases; unmatched bases: 5. This CDR3 region has 17 residues. The CDR3 is CASSYSPTGGYTGELFF. CDR3 DNA: TGTGCCAGCAGTTACTCGCCGACAGGGGGGTACACCGGGGAGCTGTTTTTT.

CDR3 nucleotides: TGTGCCAGTAGTATCACCCACTTAGCGGGAGGGGGCAATGAGCAGTTCTTC. Its translation: CASSITHLAGGGNEQFF. The rearrangement links TRBV19 to TRBJ2-1; 11 bases are shared with TRBD2. Germline V CDR1 and CDR2: LNHDA, SQIVND (reference sequence). The CDR3 has 17 residues. Losses at the gene ends were 3 bases for V and 6 bases for J; bases not matched to a gene: 10.

The rearrangement uses TRBV5-6 and TRBJ1-6; TRBD1 agrees at 7 bases. Germline V gene lookup returns CDR1 SGHDT and CDR2 YYEEEE. The length of the CDR3 is 14 residues. V lost 2 bases and J lost 7; bases outside the gene matches: 3. The CDR3 DNA follows: TGTGCCAGCAGCTTCGGCAGGGGGAATTCACCCCTCCACTTT. It codes for CASSFGRGNSPLHF.

J is TRBJ1-5 and V is TRBV7-2, with D maybe TRBD1 (5 bases). CDR3 length: 15 residues. In germline, CDR1 is SGHTA, CDR2 FQGNSA. The V end was cut by 4 bases, the J end by 6 bases, with 16 bases between. CDR3 amino acids: CASSSPGGTGQPQHF. The CDR3 bases are TGTGCCAGCAGCTCCCCTGGAGGGACCGGTCAGCCCCAGCATTTT.

The chain combines TRBV4-2 with TRBJ2-3; 10 nucleotides align to TRBD1. The CDR3 length is 17 residues. V shed 2 bases and J 2 bases; nucleotides not matched to a gene: 7. CDR1 is LGHNA, CDR2 YNFKEQ, per germline. The CDR3 region is CASSQPDRGGYTDTQYF. The CDR3 DNA reads TGTGCCAGCAGCCAACCGGACAGGGGGGGATACACAGATACGCAGTATTTT.

This clone was seen a handful of times. The genes are TRBV30 and TRBJ1-6; D is unresolved. The CDR3 covers 13 residues. Trimming removed 4 bases at V and 5 bases at J, with 9 bases between. Germline-derived CDR1 and CDR2 are GTSNPN and SVGIG (reference sequence). This CDR3 is CAWTVTDNSPLHF. CDR3 sequence (DNA): TGTGCCTGGACAGTCACAGATAATTCACCCCTCCACTTT.

The chain links TRBV7-2 to TRBJ2-7; 12 bases match TRBD2. The CDR3 contains 15 residues. CDR1 SGHTA and CDR2 FQGNSA come from the germline V gene. V trimming: 3 bases; J trimming: 3 bases; junction bases outside the gene matches: 3. The CDR3 reads CASSLRTSGDYEQYF. CDR3 DNA: TGTGCCAGCAGCTTGAGGACTAGCGGGGACTACGAGCAGTACTTC. Complete variable domain (other parts from reference TRBV7-2 and TRBJ2-7): GAGVSQSPSNKVTEKGKDVELRCDPISGHTALYWYRQSLGQGLEFLIYFQGNSAPDKSGLPSDRFSAERTGGSVSTLTIQRTQQEDSAVYLCASSLRTSGDYEQYFGPGTRLTVT.

The V and J genes are TRBV5-5 and TRBJ2-5; 14 bases agree with TRBD2. Germline V gene data show CDR1 as SGHKS and CDR2 as YYEKEE (reference sequence). V lost 0 bases and J lost 7; bases outside the gene matches: 5. CDR3 size: 16 residues. The CDR3 sequence: CASSLAGLAGAATQYF. The CDR3 coding sequence is TGTGCCAGCAGCTTGGCGGGACTAGCGGGAGCGGCGACCCAGTACTTC.

CDR3 amino acids: CSVESSIDTQYF. The CDR3 nucleotides read TGCAGCGTTGAATCCTCCATAGATACGCAGTATTTT. The chain employs TRBV29-1 and TRBJ2-3; D unresolved. Germline assignment: CDR1 SQVTM and CDR2 ANQGSEA. There are 12 residues in the CDR3. The ends were cut back, 2 bases at V and 5 bases at J, with 8 bases in the middle.

In this sample, this clone turned up a few times. The chain joins TRBV6-2 or TRBV6-3 to TRBJ2-1; D gene ambiguous. The CDR3 extends over 12 amino acids. Trimming cost V 2 bases and J 5 bases, with 4 bases left between them. Germline V gene sequence: CDR1 MNHEY, CDR2 SVGEGT. The CDR3 coding sequence is TGTGCCAGCAGTTACCTAGACAATGAGCAGTTCTTC. Translation gives CASSYLDNEQFF.

J is TRBJ2-5 and V is TRBV5-8, with D maybe TRBD2 (6 bases). There are 14 residues in the CDR3. Germline CDR1 and CDR2: SGHTS and YDEGEE. V gave up 0 bases and J gave up 7 bases, with 13 bases separating them. CDR3 residues: CASSLEGAGGTQYF. CDR3 coding DNA: TGTGCCAGCAGCTTGGAAGGGGCCGGGGGGACCCAGTACTTC.

The chain links TRBV5-4 to TRBJ1-2; no definite D call. This CDR3 has 15 amino acids. Trimming removed 0 bases at V and 1 base at J, with 10 bases between. Looked up from germline, CDR1 is SGHNT and CDR2 is YYREEE (reference sequence). CDR3: CASSLASKGNYGYTF. In DNA form, the CDR3 reads TGTGCCAGCAGCTTGGCCTCGAAGGGTAACTATGGCTACACCTTC.

The chain employs TRBV24-1 and TRBJ1-5; 10 bases line up with TRBD1. Germline V gene sequence: CDR1 KGHDR, CDR2 SFDVKD. J was trimmed by 5 bases and V by 4 bases; bases with no gene match: 7. The CDR3 has 16 amino acids. The CDR3 nucleotides are TGTGCCACCAGTGACACAGGGACAGGGGACGATCAGCCCCAGCATTTT. This codes for CATSDTGTGDDQPQHF.

The J gene is TRBJ2-2, the V gene TRBV14; TRBD2 matches 12 bases. CDR3 size: 18 residues. Trimming cost V 0 bases and J 3 bases; bases outside gene matches: 5. The V gene's germline CDR1 is SGHDN and CDR2 FVKESK. The CDR3 loop is CASSQDALAGGDTGELFF. In DNA, the CDR3 is TGTGCCAGCAGCCAAGACGCCCTAGCGGGGGGGGACACCGGGGAGCTGTTTTTT.

The rearrangement uses TRBV4-3 and TRBJ2-3; D gene ambiguous. Per the germline V gene, CDR1 is LGHNA and CDR2 is YSLEER. The V and J ends lost 0 bases and 6 bases respectively, with 13 bases between them. This CDR3 has 15 residues. In nucleotides, the CDR3 is TGCGCCAGCAGCCAAGATTTTAGGGCCGAGGATACGCAGTATTTT. Translated, it gives CASSQDFRAEDTQYF.

This clone was counted between two and nine times. This chain joins TRBV2 and TRBJ2-2, with 8 bases matching TRBD1. Germline-derived CDR1 and CDR2 are SNHLY and FYNNEI. This CDR3 is 15 amino acids long. J gave up 6 bases and V 8 bases, and 11 bases lay outside the gene matches. CDR3 nucleotides: TGTGCCAGCGTATCGGGGCCAGGGGGCGCCGGGGAGCTGTTTTTT. Amino acids: CASVSGPGGAGELFF.

The V and J genes are TRBV6-6 and TRBJ2-2; D remains ambiguous. The V and J ends lost 2 bases and 5 bases respectively, with 3 bases between them. The CDR3 has 12 residues. The V gene's germline CDR1 is MNHNY and CDR2 SVGAGI (reference sequence). In DNA, the CDR3 is TGTGCCAGCAGTTACCAGACCGGGGAGCTGTTTTTT. Residues: CASSYQTGELFF.